The entry below describes one T cell receptor (beta chain). Its target is not known. This may be a read error, as it is one base from a much larger clone. TCRdb used MiXCR to reprocess the 5' RACE reads, holding one entry per CDR3 protein. The table shows about 810,000 distinct CDR3 sequences, with about 12% occurring only once. The data originate from a study of identical twins. General observations from the study: Recombination models fit unrelated individuals' TCR alpha sharing but underestimated twins'. Low generation-probability sequences were in excess among twin-shared out-of-frame alpha sequences.

From germline, CDR1 is MNHEY and CDR2 SMNVEV (reference sequence). The CDR3 covers 12 residues. The V gene lost 2 bases and the J gene lost 6 bases, with 7 bases spanning the gap. The same specimen was also included in a second study, on yellow fever vaccine responses in identical twins.

The TCR was taken from a woman between 18 and 30 years old in good health. Specimen: PBMCs. This sequence joins TRBV27 and TRBJ1-2; weak D call: TRBD1 (5 bases). The CDR3 DNA is TGTGCCAGCAGTTTACAGGGTCATGGCTACACCTTC. Translating it yields CASSLQGHGYTF.